The 6 T cell receptor beta chains in this list originate from one sample, sequenced in a study of T cell changes during pregnancy in multiple sclerosis. TCRdb keeps only in-frame clones here, not all; method: immunoSEQ multiplex PCR. The top ten hold 0.45% to 0.7% of the sample, which has some 40,000 clones, 90% seen once. The sample in question was CD4+ T cells from peripheral blood mononuclear cells, obtained in the second trimester of pregnancy. The receptors were gathered from a female donor with multiple sclerosis, enrolled in a pregnancy study.

This chain joins TRBV18 and TRBJ1-1; D gene ambiguous. Germline CDR1 is KGHSH and CDR2 is LQKENI. The CDR3 contains 14 residues. With 2 bases removed from V and 1 base from J, the gap between germline ends came to 8 bases. CDR3 nucleotides: TGTGCCAGCTCACCATTCCGGTGGAACACTGAAGCTTTCTTT. It is translated as CASSPFRWNTEAFF.

J is TRBJ2-5 and V is TRBV11-1; TRBD2 aligns across 7 bases. Germline CDR1 and CDR2: SGHAT and FQDESV (reference sequence). The length of the CDR3 is 17 residues. V shed 5 bases and J 5 bases; nucleotides not matched to a gene: 17. CDR3 residues: CASSHNPGTIRGETQYF. Here the CDR3 DNA reads TGTGCCAGCAGCCACAACCCCGGGACTATCCGCGGCGAGACCCAGTACTTC.

This rearrangement joins TRBV30 to TRBJ2-1; 10 nucleotides line up with TRBD2. Trimming took 3 bases from V and 0 from J; bases not matched to a gene: 14. The CDR3 is 19 amino acids. Per germline, CDR1 GTSNPN and CDR2 SVGIG (reference sequence). CDR3 sequence: CAWSRPRTSGLSSYNEQFF. Written as DNA, the CDR3 is TGTGCCTGGAGCCGACCGAGGACTAGCGGACTCAGCTCCTACAATGAGCAGTTCTTC.

The V and J genes are TRBV11-1 and TRBJ1-1; maybe TRBD1 (6 bases). Germline loops: CDR1 SGHAT, CDR2 FQDESV (reference sequence). Trimming took 5 bases from V and 4 from J, leaving 20 bases between them. The CDR3 is 16 residues long. CDR3 in amino acids: CASSHRLRLGATEAFF. The CDR3 DNA follows: TGTGCCAGCAGCCACCGTTTACGTCTGGGGGCCACTGAAGCTTTCTTT.

The J gene is TRBJ1-1, the V gene TRBV5-1; a weak D match, TRBD1 (5 bases). Germline lookup yields CDR1 SGHRS and CDR2 YFSETQ. There are 15 residues in the CDR3. V was cut by 4 bases and J by 4 bases, with 17 bases left in between. The CDR3 DNA reads as TGCGCCAGCAGCGGGGGGACCGCCCGGGGCACTGAAGCTTTCTTT. Translating it yields CASSGGTARGTEAFF.

V usage is TRBV4-3 and J usage is TRBJ2-7; maybe TRBD1 (6 bases). V was shortened by 0 bases and J by 7 bases, with 19 bases between the two germline ends. CDR3 length: 16 amino acids. CDR1 is LGHNA and CDR2 is YSLEER in the germline V gene. CDR3 sequence (DNA): TGCGCCAGCAGCCAAGAAAGGAGGACAGTATACGGGGAGCAGTACTTC. It is translated as CASSQERRTVYGEQYF.